These 31 T cell receptor beta chains came from one sample sequenced in a study of blood T cells in healthy people across ages. For the second PCR, which ran for about 7 to 12 cycles, a sample-barcoded 5' primer and a J-beta primer mix were used. TCRdb passed the 5' RACE reads through MiXCR, listing each CDR3 protein once. The table shows 550,000 to 700,000 distinct CDR3 sequences, with 25% to 30% occurring only once. The sequencing sample was made of blood. These TCRs come from a woman in her 70s in good health.

This clonotype has a count of ten or more. This chain links TRBV15 with TRBJ2-5, with 7 bases fitting TRBD1. From germline, CDR1 is LNHNV and CDR2 YYDKDF (reference sequence). This CDR3 is built from 14 residues. V lost 1 base, J lost 5 bases, and 4 bases stayed unmatched. The CDR3 nucleotides are TGTGCCACCAGCAGAGCTTACAGGGGCGAGACCCAGTACTTC. Its translation: CATSRAYRGETQYF.

The genes are TRBV10-3 and TRBJ1-1; 7 bases map to TRBD1. The V segment lost 5 bases and the J segment 1 base; nucleotides outside the gene matches: 4. This CDR3 is 14 amino acids long. The germline V gene has CDR1 ENHRY and CDR2 SYGVKD. The CDR3 sequence is CAISRDRENTEAFF. The CDR3 nucleotides read TGTGCCATCAGTCGGGACAGAGAGAACACTGAAGCTTTCTTT.

This clonotype was counted a few times. V and J are TRBV6-2 or TRBV6-3 and TRBJ1-5; 8 nucleotides align to TRBD1. The CDR3 spans 14 residues. The V gene end was trimmed by 6 bases and the J gene end by 5 bases; junction bases not matched to a gene: 6. The germline CDR1 and CDR2 sequences are MNHEY and SVGEGT. This CDR3 is CASRKAGGYQPQHF. The CDR3 DNA reads as TGTGCCAGCAGGAAGGCAGGGGGCTATCAGCCCCAGCATTTT.

The table lists this clonotype with a few counts. V gene TRBV4-3 combines with J gene TRBJ2-1, with D unresolved. There are 13 residues in the CDR3. The germline CDR1 and CDR2 sequences are LGHNA and YSLEER. With 0 bases removed from V and 7 bases from J, the gap between germline ends came to 7 bases. In nucleotides, the CDR3 is TGCGCCAGCAGCCAAGAGAAGCGTAATGAGCAGTTCTTC. Encoded protein: CASSQEKRNEQFF.

This clonotype was seen a few times. This sequence joins TRBV7-2 and TRBJ2-7; a possible D gene is TRBD2 (7 bases). CDR3 length: 15 residues. Germline lookup yields CDR1 SGHTA and CDR2 FQGNSA. V was cut by 6 bases and J by 2 bases, with 17 bases left in between. The CDR3 sequence: CASRIEGGGTYEQYF. CDR3 bases: TGTGCCAGCAGAATAGAGGGGGGGGGTACCTACGAGCAGTACTTC.

V is TRBV6-5 and J is TRBJ2-2; D unresolved. V shed 4 bases and J shed 3 bases, with 12 bases lying between them. CDR3 size: 15 residues. Looked up from germline, CDR1 is MNHEY and CDR2 is SVGAGI. CDR3 sequence: CASSSHIADTGELFF. The CDR3, as DNA: TGTGCCAGCAGTTCACACATCGCGGACACCGGGGAGCTGTTTTTT.

The chain uses TRBV29-1 and TRBJ2-1; TRBD2 matches at 7 bases. The V segment lost 0 bases and the J segment 0 bases; nucleotides outside the gene matches: 2. The CDR3 covers 15 residues. Germline CDR1 SQVTM, CDR2 ANQGSEA. The DNA for the CDR3 is TGCAGCGTTGAAGATCGGACTAGCTCCTACAATGAGCAGTTCTTC. Amino acid sequence: CSVEDRTSSYNEQFF.

This clonotype was detected only a few times. DNA for the CDR3: TGTGCCAGCAGCTTAGTGTCGGGAAGGGGCTATGGCTACACCTTC. As protein: CASSLVSGRGYGYTF. The chain combines TRBV7-2 with TRBJ1-2; TRBD1 is a possible D gene (5 bases). CDR3 length equals 15 residues. Trimming left V 1 base short and J 4 bases short, with 13 bases between. Germline V gene lookup returns CDR1 SGHTA and CDR2 FQGNSA.

This clonotype appeared a few times. J is TRBJ2-4 and V is TRBV19; possible D gene TRBD1, 6 bases. The V gene's germline CDR1 is LNHDA and CDR2 SQIVND (reference sequence). V was pared by 6 bases and J by 7 bases, with 22 bases between. This CDR3 region has 16 residues. CDR3 region: CASSPPPGAGRNIQYF. CDR3 nucleotide sequence: TGTGCCAGTAGCCCGCCCCCAGGGGCGGGTAGGAACATTCAGTACTTC.

V usage is TRBV5-1 and J usage is TRBJ2-5; 11 nucleotides match TRBD2. Germline V gives CDR1 SGHRS, CDR2 YFSETQ. With V trimmed by 4 bases and J by 8 bases, 7 bases remained unmatched. The CDR3 has 14 amino acids. The CDR3 nucleotides are TGCGCCAGCAGCCCAGGACTAGCGGGCGGAACCCAGTACTTC. Encoded protein: CASSPGLAGGTQYF.

This clonotype was picked up a small number of times. The rearrangement links TRBV11-2 to TRBJ1-3; 9 nucleotides agree with TRBD1. There are 16 residues in the CDR3. The germline V gene has CDR1 SGHAT and CDR2 FQNNGV. The V segment lost 5 bases and the J segment 3 bases; nucleotides outside the gene matches: 8. CDR3 in amino acids: CASSLSTGGIGNTIYF. The CDR3 DNA sequence: TGTGCCAGCAGCCTCTCTACAGGGGGCATTGGAAACACCATATATTTT.

This clonotype was seen a single time. J is TRBJ2-7 and V is TRBV11-2; 10 positions agree with TRBD2. V shed 6 bases, J shed 0 bases, and the junction held 2 bases outside the gene matches. The CDR3 is 14 amino acids. Germline-derived CDR1 and CDR2 are SGHAT and FQNNGV. CDR3 DNA: TGTGCCAGCAGACTAGCGGGAACCTCCTACGAGCAGTACTTC. This encodes CASRLAGTSYEQYF.

V is TRBV18 and J is TRBJ2-2; D unclear. CDR1 and CDR2 (germline): KGHSH, LQKENI. The V and J ends lost 2 bases and 4 bases respectively, with 2 bases between them. There are 12 residues in the CDR3. The CDR3 is CASSPSTGELFF. CDR3 coding DNA: TGTGCCAGCTCACCATCCACCGGGGAGCTGTTTTTT.

J is TRBJ2-3 and V is TRBV11-1; 15 nucleotides match TRBD2. The J segment lost 0 bases and the V segment lost 4 bases, leaving 2 bases of the junction unmatched. This CDR3 spans 17 amino acids. Germline CDR1 SGHAT, CDR2 FQDESV (reference sequence). The CDR3 sequence: CASSSGTSGGSTDTQYF. Written as DNA, the CDR3 is TGTGCCAGCAGCTCCGGGACTAGCGGGGGGAGCACAGATACGCAGTATTTT.

This clonotype has more than one count but fewer than ten. The rearrangement uses TRBV7-2 and TRBJ2-5; 9 bases fit TRBD1. V gave up 4 bases and J gave up 4 bases; unmatched junction bases: 10. This CDR3 contains 16 residues. Germline CDR1 and CDR2: SGHTA and FQGNSA. CDR3 nucleotides: TGTGCCAGCAGCTCGACTACAGGGGGCTTCGGAGAGACCCAGTACTTC. This sequence encodes CASSSTTGGFGETQYF.

The rearrangement uses TRBV9 and TRBJ2-7, with a possible D match to TRBD1 (6 bases). The CDR3 is made up of 14 amino acids. The germline CDR1 and CDR2 sequences are SGDLS and YYNGEE. V lost 5 bases and J lost 1, with 13 bases in between. The CDR3: CASSRQDRSYEQYF. The CDR3 bases are TGTGCCAGCAGTCGACAGGACCGTTCCTACGAGCAGTACTTC.

The chain joins TRBV7-2 to TRBJ2-5; 12 bases align to TRBD2. Germline CDR1 reads SGHTA; CDR2 reads FQGNSA. Trimming took 3 bases from V and 2 from J; bases not matched to a gene: 7. This CDR3 is built from 17 residues. Here the CDR3 DNA reads TGTGCCAGCAGCTTTTCTGCTAGCGGGGGGGGGCAAGAGACCCAGTACTTC. It is translated as CASSFSASGGGQETQYF.

The chain has TRBV21-1 and TRBJ1-5; the table's D call, TRBD1, has no DNA check behind it. TRBV21-1 is deemed a pseudogene. The CDR3 runs to 17 residues. CDR3 bases: TGTGCCAGCAGCCTCGGAAGGGGCAAAAATAGCAATCAGCCCCAGCATTTT. This encodes CASSLGRGKNSNQPQHF.

This rearrangement joins TRBV10-3 to TRBJ2-5, with D tentatively TRBD2 (7 bases). The DNA end is more similar to TRBJ2-7, so the J call may be wrong. The CDR3 consists of 17 residues. Germline-derived CDR1 and CDR2 are ENHRY and SYGVKD. The CDR3 sequence: CAITPQVGQGRAYEQYF. CDR3 bases: TGTGCCATCACCCCCCAAGTGGGGCAGGGGAGGGCCTACGAGCAGTACTTC.

This clonotype was recorded a few times. The chain is built from TRBV20-1 and TRBJ1-4; D is unclear. The CDR3 covers 13 residues. CDR1 and CDR2 (germline): DFQATT, SNEGSKA (reference sequence). V was shortened by 8 bases and J by 4 bases, with 14 bases between the two germline ends. CDR3 amino acids: CSTLEGFNEKLFF. CDR3 coding DNA: TGCAGTACTTTGGAAGGTTTTAATGAAAAACTGTTTTTT.

This rearrangement joins TRBV7-3 to TRBJ2-3; 10 nucleotides line up with TRBD1. Germline-derived CDR1 and CDR2 are SGHTA and FQGTGA. The CDR3 is 16 amino acids. Unmatched junction bases numbered 3, after V lost 0 bases and J lost 3 bases. Here the CDR3 DNA reads TGTGCCAGCAGCTTAACGGGACAGGGGAGTACAGATACGCAGTATTTT. Protein sequence: CASSLTGQGSTDTQYF. The complete variable domain, with remaining parts taken from reference TRBV7-3 and TRBJ2-3, reads GAGVSQTPSNKVTEKGKYVELRCDPISGHTALYWYRQSLGQGPEFLIYFQGTGAADDSGLPNDRFFAVRPEGSVSTLKIQRTERGDSAVYLCASSLTGQGSTDTQYFGPGTRLTVL.

The chain employs TRBV5-1 and TRBJ2-1; 13 nucleotides match TRBD2. The germline gives CDR1 SGHRS, CDR2 YFSETQ. CDR3 length equals 16 residues. The ends lost 4 bases at V and 5 bases at J; junction bases unmatched: 6. The DNA for the CDR3 is TGCGCCAGCAGCATGCGGACTAGCGGGGGAAACAATGAGCAGTTCTTC. Its protein product is CASSMRTSGGNNEQFF.

This clonotype occurred a few times. The CDR3 coding sequence is TGTGCCAGCAGCTTAGTGGGATTGGGGGCCACAGATACGCAGTATTTT. The encoded protein is CASSLVGLGATDTQYF. J is TRBJ2-3 and V is TRBV7-2; tentative D call: TRBD1 (6 bases). Trimming removed 1 base at V and 2 bases at J, with 13 bases between. This CDR3 is 16 amino acids long. Germline CDR1 reads SGHTA; CDR2 reads FQGNSA.

There are a few counts of this clonotype. V usage is TRBV5-3 and J usage is TRBJ1-6, with 10 bases fitting TRBD1. TRBV5-3 is an open reading frame whose function is uncertain. This CDR3 spans 16 amino acids. Trimming removed 5 bases from V and 10 bases from J; junction bases left unmatched: 12. CDR3 region: CARSLPGQGILSPLHF. Here the CDR3 DNA reads TGTGCCAGAAGTTTGCCGGGACAGGGGATCCTATCACCCCTCCACTTT.

Only a few counts were recorded for this clonotype. The chain carries TRBV7-8 and TRBJ1-1; D is ambiguous. CDR3 length equals 13 residues. Trimming took 4 bases from V and 4 from J, leaving 10 bases between them. CDR1 is SGHVS, CDR2 FQNEAQ, per germline. CDR3 loop: CASSSFLVTEAFF. The CDR3 region has the DNA TGTGCCAGCAGCTCCTTTTTAGTCACTGAAGCTTTCTTT.

This clonotype was observed a few times. The rearrangement links TRBV4-2 to TRBJ2-1; TRBD2 is a possible D gene (6 bases). Per the germline V gene, CDR1 is LGHNA and CDR2 is YNFKEQ. V shed 5 bases and J shed 5 bases, with 10 bases lying between them. This CDR3 has 13 residues. The CDR3 coding sequence is TGTGCCAGCAGCGCCCGGGGGAACAATGAGCAGTTCTTC. Translated, it gives CASSARGNNEQFF.

This clonotype has a count of ten or more. The gene calls are TRBV6-4 and TRBJ2-3; TRBD2 is a possible D gene (6 bases). Germline V CDR1 and CDR2: MRHNA, SNTAGT. CDR3 length equals 15 residues. Trimming removed 0 bases at V and 0 bases at J, with 7 bases between. The CDR3 sequence is CASSDSGGSTDTQYF. For the CDR3, the DNA is TGTGCCAGCAGTGACTCGGGGGGAAGCACAGATACGCAGTATTTT.

With respect to this clonotype: One end of the junction fails to match germline, which may point to a read error. The chain joins TRBV7-6 to TRBJ2-1, with 15 nucleotides matching TRBD2. The CDR3 totals 16 residues. Per the germline V gene, CDR1 is SGHVS and CDR2 is FNYEAQ. CDR3 coding DNA: TGTGCCGGCAGCTCGGCACCGGGACTAGCGGGGGGTAGGCAGTTCTTC. Protein product: CAGSSAPGLAGGRQFF. Drawing the rest from reference TRBV7-6 and TRBJ2-1, the complete variable domain is GAGVSQSPRYKVTKRGQDVALRCDPISGHVSLYWYRQALGQGPEFLTYFNYEAQQDKSGLPNDRFSAERPEGSISTLTIQRTEQRDSAMYRCAGSSAPGLAGGRQFFGPGTRLTVL.

This clonotype was detected ten times or more. This chain uses TRBV7-8 with TRBJ1-1; no clear D. The CDR3 runs to 16 residues. Trimming removed 5 bases at V and 0 bases at J, with 16 bases between. CDR1 and CDR2 from the germline V gene are SGHVS and FQNEAQ. The CDR3: CASSLPTAPMNTEAFF. DNA of the CDR3: TGTGCCAGCAGCCTCCCGACCGCACCCATGAACACTGAAGCTTTCTTT.

The rearrangement joins TRBV2 to TRBJ2-5; the D gene is possibly TRBD1 (5 bases). The germline CDR1 and CDR2 sequences are SNHLY and FYNNEI. Trimming cost V 4 bases and J 4 bases, with 13 bases left between them. The CDR3 runs 14 residues. The CDR3 coding sequence is TGTGCCAGCAGTGGAAGACAGATTCGAGAGACCCAGTACTTC. Translated, it gives CASSGRQIRETQYF.

This rearrangement joins TRBV4-2 to TRBJ2-1; D is unclear. Looked up from germline, CDR1 is LGHNA and CDR2 is YNFKEQ. Trimming pared 7 bases from V and 7 bases from J, leaving 20 bases between. The CDR3 is 15 residues long. The CDR3 nucleotides read TGTGCCAGCAACAAAGACGCTCACTCTGTGAATGAGCAGTTCTTC. It yields the protein CASNKDAHSVNEQFF.